The 31 T cell receptor beta chains listed next were all sequenced from one sample in a study of T cells in Graves' hyperthyroidism and ophthalmopathy. Template material for amplifying TCR beta CDR3 regions consisted of RNA transcripts. The TCR CDR3 first-round RT-PCR relied on the HTBI primer set. TCRdb processed the multiplex PCR reads anew with MiXCR; each CDR3 protein has one entry. The sample holds about 400,000 distinct CDR3 sequences, more than 12% seen once. Sequencing input: blood. Source of these receptors: a man aged 50 to 60 with Graves' ophthalmopathy.

The sample holds a few counts of this clonotype. The J gene is TRBJ1-1, the V gene TRBV5-1; D is undetermined. V was pared by 7 bases and J by 1 base, with 8 bases between. CDR3 length: 12 amino acids. The germline V gene has CDR1 SGHRS and CDR2 YFSETQ. For the CDR3, the DNA is TGCGCCAGCGGGGTTGGGAACACTGAAGCTTTCTTT. Encoded protein: CASGVGNTEAFF.

The V gene is TRBV7-9, the J gene TRBJ1-3, with 7 bases lining up with TRBD1. This CDR3 region has 14 residues. Germline V gene sequence: CDR1 SEHNR, CDR2 FQNEAQ (reference sequence). Trimming at V came to 7 bases and at J to 0 bases, leaving 3 bases not matched to a gene. This CDR3 is CASIRGSSGNTIYF. As DNA, the CDR3 is TGTGCCAGCATCAGGGGGTCCTCTGGAAACACCATATATTTT.

This clonotype was counted many times. The V and J genes are TRBV5-6 and TRBJ2-5; D call uncertain. V lost 2 bases to trimming and J lost 5 bases, with 13 bases between them. Germline values: CDR1 SGHDT, CDR2 YYEEEE. The CDR3 has 14 amino acids. The CDR3 loop reads CASSLRGAGETQYF. In DNA form, the CDR3 reads TGTGCCAGCAGCTTACGTGGAGCCGGGGAGACCCAGTACTTC.

This clonotype has at least ten counts. The V and J genes are TRBV12-3 or TRBV12-4 and TRBJ2-5, with 13 bases matching TRBD2. The CDR3 loop spans 15 amino acids. V was pared by 6 bases and J by 9 bases, with 10 bases of the junction left unmatched. This CDR3 reads CASRDGTSGIEAQYF. CDR3 DNA sequence: TGTGCCAGCAGGGATGGGACTAGCGGGATTGAGGCCCAGTACTTC.

In this sample, this clonotype turned up many times. The V gene is TRBV20-1, the J gene TRBJ2-7; 10 nucleotides agree with TRBD2. The length of the CDR3 is 16 residues. Looked up from germline, CDR1 is DFQATT and CDR2 is SNEGSKA (reference sequence). Trimming took 6 bases from V and 3 from J; bases not matched to a gene: 14. In nucleotides, the CDR3 is TGCAGTGCCACTGGGGCTAGCGGGAGTTTGGGCTACGAGCAGTACTTC. Its protein product is CSATGASGSLGYEQYF.

The J gene is TRBJ1-1, the V gene TRBV19; no clear D. V lost 0 bases, J lost 2 bases, and 10 bases lay in between. Germline lookup yields CDR1 LNHDA and CDR2 SQIVND (reference sequence). The CDR3 is 15 amino acids. This CDR3 reads CASSIDPTYNTEAFF. CDR3 coding DNA: TGTGCCAGTAGTATAGATCCAACCTATAACACTGAAGCTTTCTTT.

The chain combines TRBV3-1 with TRBJ2-3; tentatively, D is TRBD2 (6 bases). This CDR3 spans 16 amino acids. Germline V gene lookup returns CDR1 LGHDT and CDR2 YNNKEL (reference sequence). Between the trimmed V and J ends, which lost 2 bases and 2 bases, there was a span of 14 bases. The CDR3 nucleotides are TGTGCCAGCAGCCAAACCCCGGGAGAAGTCACAGATACGCAGTATTTT. Translation gives CASSQTPGEVTDTQYF.

The table lists this clonotype with a few counts. The chain joins TRBV5-5 to TRBJ2-5, with D perhaps being TRBD1 or TRBD2 (5 bases each). Germline CDR1 is SGHKS and CDR2 is YYEKEE (reference sequence). The CDR3 extends over 16 amino acids. V was clipped by 4 bases and J by 0 bases, with 16 bases between them. In nucleotides, the CDR3 is TGTGCCAGCAGCGTCCGGGACGAAGGGTACCAAGAGACCCAGTACTTC. This codes for CASSVRDEGYQETQYF. Together with reference TRBV5-5 and TRBJ2-5, the CDR3 gives the full variable domain: DAGVTQSPTHLIKTRGQQVTLRCSPISGHKSVSWYQQVLGQGPQFIFQYYEKEERGRGNFPDRFSARQFPNYSSELNVNALLLGDSALYLCASSVRDEGYQETQYFGPGTRLLVL.

There are a few counts of this clonotype. The chain joins TRBV24-1 to TRBJ2-5; D is possibly TRBD1 or TRBD2 (6 bases each). Trimming stripped 5 bases from V and 5 bases from J, with 20 bases between. The CDR3 contains 16 residues. The V gene's germline CDR1 is KGHDR and CDR2 SFDVKD. The CDR3 coding sequence is TGTGCCACCAGTGCCCGGGGTATGGGGGGCCGGGAGACCCAGTACTTC. Translated, it gives CATSARGMGGRETQYF.

This clonotype has at least ten counts. The genes are TRBV7-8 and TRBJ1-5; no reliable D call. CDR3 length: 13 amino acids. Germline-derived CDR1 and CDR2 are SGHVS and FQNEAQ. V lost 0 bases and J 6 bases, leaving 6 bases between the germline ends. The CDR3 DNA reads TGTGCCAGCAGCTTAGCGCGAGGTCAGCCCCAGCATTTT. Translation: CASSLARGQPQHF.

Concerning this clonotype itself: This could be a read error, since a much larger clone is one nucleotide away. This chain uses TRBV20-1 with TRBJ2-1; unclear D gene. CDR3 size: 11 residues. Germline loops: CDR1 DFQATT, CDR2 SNEGSKA (reference sequence). Here the CDR3 DNA reads TGCAGCAGTCATAAAGTATACGAGCAGTTCTTC. Amino acid sequence: CSSHKVYEQFF.

The chain is built from TRBV29-1 and TRBJ1-2, with D tentatively TRBD1 (5 bases). V was trimmed by 4 bases and J by 4 bases, leaving 13 bases between them. This CDR3 is 13 amino acids long. Germline V gene lookup returns CDR1 SQVTM and CDR2 ANQGSEA. As DNA, the CDR3 is TGCAGCGTTGTGCAGGGCATGGGCTATGGCTACACCTTC. The encoded protein is CSVVQGMGYGYTF.

This clonotype was seen many times. The V gene is TRBV12-3 or TRBV12-4, the J gene TRBJ2-2; D may be TRBD2 (5 bases). V lost 2 bases, J lost 5 bases, and 6 bases lay in between. There are 13 residues in the CDR3. CDR3: CASSLRETGELFF. The DNA of the CDR3 is TGTGCCAGCAGTTTACGGGAAACCGGGGAGCTGTTTTTT.

The rearrangement uses TRBV10-3 and TRBJ2-3, with D maybe TRBD2 (5 bases). The CDR3 is made up of 15 amino acids. Trimming took 0 bases from V and 0 from J, leaving 7 bases between them. Germline values: CDR1 ENHRY, CDR2 SYGVKD. The CDR3 protein is CAISESGGSTDTQYF. In DNA, the CDR3 is TGTGCCATCAGTGAGTCTGGCGGGAGCACAGATACGCAGTATTTT.

This clonotype was observed many times. V is TRBV5-8 and J is TRBJ1-1, with D perhaps matching TRBD1 (5 bases). This CDR3 spans 15 amino acids. The V end lost 4 bases, the J end lost 0 bases, and 13 bases lay between the germline ends. Germline loops: CDR1 SGHTS, CDR2 YDEGEE. The DNA of the CDR3 is TGTGCCAGCAGCCGACAGTCTACGATGAACACTGAAGCTTTCTTT. Residues: CASSRQSTMNTEAFF. Full variable domain (remainder filled in from reference TRBV5-8 and TRBJ1-1): EAGVTQSPTHLIKTRGQQATLRCSPISGHTSVYWYQQALGLGLQFLLWYDEGEERNRGNFPPRFSGRQFPNYSSELNVNALELEDSALYLCASSRQSTMNTEAFFGQGTRLTVV.

This clonotype was observed a few times. Just one base apart from a much larger clone, this may be a read error. The V call is TRBV12-3 or TRBV12-4, the J call TRBJ2-1; 8 bases align to TRBD1. The CDR3 runs 15 residues. The CDR3 DNA sequence: TGTGCCAGCTCACCCAGGGGGCAGGGGCGAAATGGGCAGTTCTTC. The encoded protein is CASSPRGQGRNGQFF.

This clonotype was detected many times. The rearrangement uses TRBV2 and TRBJ2-1, with TRBD2 matching 10 bases. Per the germline V gene, CDR1 is SNHLY and CDR2 is FYNNEI. The length of the CDR3 is 16 residues. With V trimmed by 3 bases and J by 0 bases, 2 bases remained unmatched. The DNA for the CDR3 is TGTGCCAGCAGTGAGACTAGCGGGTTCTCCTACAATGAGCAGTTCTTC. This sequence encodes CASSETSGFSYNEQFF.

This clonotype was counted at least ten times. The genes are TRBV3-1 and TRBJ2-2, with D possibly being TRBD2 (5 bases). Trimming removed 7 bases at V and 7 bases at J, with 10 bases between. The CDR3 is 12 amino acids. Germline V lookup: CDR1 LGHDT, CDR2 YNNKEL (reference sequence). The chain's CDR3 is CASNSVGGELFF. The CDR3 DNA reads as TGTGCCAGCAATAGCGTTGGCGGGGAGCTGTTTTTT.

This clonotype appeared many times. This rearrangement joins TRBV20-1 to TRBJ2-3; no clear D gene. The germline gives CDR1 DFQATT, CDR2 SNEGSKA (reference sequence). This CDR3 has 13 residues. Trimming shortened V by 1 base and J by 0 bases, and 5 bases separated the two germline ends. CDR3 nucleotides: TGCAGTGCTAGAGGAGTTAGCACAGATACGCAGTATTTT. This encodes CSARGVSTDTQYF.

This clonotype was detected ten times or more. This chain joins TRBV11-3 and TRBJ2-1; D is unclear. The CDR3 is made up of 14 amino acids. V lost 0 bases to trimming and J lost 8 bases, with 11 bases between them. CDR1 and CDR2 (germline): SGHNT, YENEEA. CDR3 protein: CASSLDLLTHEQFF. CDR3 DNA sequence: TGTGCCAGCAGCTTAGATTTGCTAACCCATGAGCAGTTCTTC.

This clonotype was recorded many times. The chain joins TRBV11-1 to TRBJ1-1; perhaps TRBD1 as D (6 bases). V lost 3 bases and J 4 bases, leaving 15 bases between the germline ends. The CDR3 extends over 15 amino acids. Germline CDR1 reads SGHAT; CDR2 reads FQDESV (reference sequence). The CDR3 DNA sequence: TGTGCCAGCAGCTTTAGCCCGGGGGCGCCCACTGAAGCTTTCTTT. Residues: CASSFSPGAPTEAFF.

This clonotype occurred many times. The V call is TRBV3-1, the J call TRBJ1-5; D ambiguous. V lost 0 bases, J lost 7 bases, and 10 bases lay in between. The CDR3 consists of 14 residues. Germline V gene data show CDR1 as LGHDT and CDR2 as YNNKEL (reference sequence). The CDR3 loop reads CASSQEEVGQPQHF. CDR3 DNA: TGTGCCAGCAGCCAAGAGGAGGTAGGGCAGCCCCAGCATTTT.

Many counts were recorded for this clonotype. The genes are TRBV11-2 and TRBJ1-4, with 8 bases that match TRBD1. V lost 4 bases and J lost 7; bases outside the gene matches: 8. CDR3 size: 15 residues. Germline values: CDR1 SGHAT, CDR2 FQNNGV. The CDR3 nucleotides are TGTGCCAGCAGCTGGGACAGGCCTATCGGTGAAAAACTGTTTTTT. This translates into CASSWDRPIGEKLFF.

Concerning this clonotype: A much bigger clone sits one base away, suggesting this may be a read error. The chain carries TRBV7-2 and TRBJ2-2, with D possibly TRBD2 on 6 matching bases. The germline V and J ends were trimmed by 5 bases and 1 base, with 14 bases remaining between them. Looked up from germline, CDR1 is SGHTA and CDR2 is FQGNSA. The length of the CDR3 is 16 residues. The CDR3 loop reads CASSVHGGMNTGELFF. The CDR3 region has the DNA TGTGCCAGCAGCGTACATGGCGGGATGAACACCGGGGAGCTGTTTTTT.

The V gene is TRBV29-1, the J gene TRBJ1-3; the D is unclear. Deletions cut 1 base from V and 8 bases from J, with 9 bases between. The CDR3 has 12 residues. CDR1 and CDR2 (germline): SQVTM, ANQGSEA. In DNA form, the CDR3 reads TGCAGCGTTGAAGGCCAGTCGGACACCATATATTTT. Translating gives CSVEGQSDTIYF.

This clonotype appeared many times. Here the CDR3 reads CASSNPRQGNYGYTF. The CDR3 nucleotides read TGTGCCAGCAGCAACCCCAGGCAGGGTAACTATGGCTACACCTTC. V is TRBV6-1 and J is TRBJ1-2; D perhaps matches TRBD1 (5 bases). The germline V gene has CDR1 MNHNS and CDR2 SASEGT. Trimming took off 6 bases at V and 1 base at J, with 15 bases between the two ends. The CDR3 covers 15 residues.

This rearrangement joins TRBV19 to TRBJ1-2, with 8 bases fitting TRBD1. V was pared by 6 bases and J by 8 bases, with 8 bases of the junction left unmatched. The CDR3 spans 13 residues. The V gene's germline CDR1 is LNHDA and CDR2 SQIVND (reference sequence). This CDR3 is CASSRQGALGYTF. The DNA for the CDR3 is TGTGCCAGTAGCCGTCAGGGGGCGCTGGGCTACACCTTC.

This chain joins TRBV7-9 and TRBJ1-1; possible D gene TRBD1, 5 bases. Germline V gene sequence: CDR1 SEHNR, CDR2 FQNEAQ (reference sequence). This CDR3 comprises 14 residues. Trimming took 1 base from V and 3 from J, leaving 9 bases between them. The CDR3 spells CASSLVMGHTEAFF. CDR3 DNA sequence: TGTGCCAGCAGCTTAGTGATGGGGCACACTGAAGCTTTCTTT.

Details on this clonotype: A much larger clone differs by one base, so this may be a read error. Here the CDR3 DNA reads TGCGCCAGCAGCCAAAGCCTCCGGGAGTATAGCAATCAGCCCCAGCATTTT. Its protein product is CASSQSLREYSNQPQHF. This chain links TRBV4-1 with TRBJ1-5; D is unclear. The V end was cut by 2 bases, the J end by 0 bases, with 14 bases between. Germline CDR1 is MGHRA and CDR2 is YSYEKL. The CDR3 has 17 residues.

The chain uses TRBV7-2 and TRBJ1-2; D gene ambiguous. The germline V gene has CDR1 SGHTA and CDR2 FQGNSA. V lost 1 base, J lost 5 bases, and 14 bases lay in between. This CDR3 comprises 15 residues. The CDR3 DNA is TGTGCCAGCAGCTTAGAGTTAATGTGGAATTATGGCTACACCTTC. It translates to CASSLELMWNYGYTF.

This chain connects TRBV14 to TRBJ2-7; 12 nucleotides align to TRBD1. The CDR3 length is 15 residues. J lost 6 bases, V lost 4 bases, and 7 bases had no gene match. CDR1 and CDR2 (germline): SGHDN, FVKESK. The CDR3 DNA sequence: TGTGCCAGCAGCCGTTGGGACAGGGGGCTAGGCGAGCAGTACTTC. Amino acids: CASSRWDRGLGEQYF.